These 16 T cell receptor beta chains came from one sample sequenced in a study of blood T cells in healthy people across ages. A second PCR of 7 to 11 cycles used a sample-barcoded 5' primer and a J-beta primer mix. Each CDR3 protein is one row after TCRdb ran MiXCR on the 5' RACE reads. The data hold over 550,000 distinct CDR3 sequences, with approximately 30% observed a single time. Sample: blood. These receptors were obtained from a woman aged 80 or over in good health.

This clonotype was counted ten times or more. The chain links TRBV7-2 to TRBJ2-1; a weak D match, TRBD2 (5 bases). Trimming took 1 base from V and 7 from J, leaving 11 bases between them. The CDR3 runs 14 residues. Germline CDR1 SGHTA, CDR2 FQGNSA. CDR3 sequence (DNA): TGTGCCAGCAGCTTAGATCAGCGGCTAAATGAGCAGTTCTTC. Amino acid sequence: CASSLDQRLNEQFF.

This clonotype appeared a few times. The chain links TRBV7-2 to TRBJ2-3, with D maybe TRBD2 (7 bases). The CDR3 contains 16 residues. Germline-derived CDR1 and CDR2 are SGHTA and FQGNSA. V was trimmed by 1 base and J by 4 bases, leaving 15 bases between them. CDR3 protein: CASSLEGGWRPDTQYF. CDR3 in DNA: TGTGCCAGCAGCTTAGAGGGGGGGTGGCGGCCAGATACGCAGTATTTT.

The table lists this clonotype with many counts. V and J are TRBV6-2 or TRBV6-3 and TRBJ1-5; TRBD1 agrees at 7 bases. This CDR3 comprises 13 residues. V lost 8 bases, J lost 3 bases, and 4 bases stayed unmatched. CDR1 and CDR2 from the germline V gene are MNHEY and SVGEGT. The CDR3, as DNA: TGTGCCAGCCAGGACAGGTTCAATCAGCCCCAGCATTTT. Amino acids: CASQDRFNQPQHF.

V usage is TRBV18 and J usage is TRBJ2-5; D possibly matches TRBD1 or TRBD2 (5 bases each). TRBJ2-7 matches the DNA end more closely, so the J call is doubtful. Looked up from germline, CDR1 is KGHSH and CDR2 is LQKENI. This CDR3 contains 15 residues. The CDR3 DNA sequence: TGTGCCAGCTCGTCGGGGCAATCAGTCGTCTACGAGCAGTACTTC. This translates into CASSSGQSVVYEQYF.

This clonotype showed up just a few times. Possible read error: a much larger clone is one base away. The chain employs TRBV6-2 or TRBV6-3 and TRBJ2-3; no definite D call. CDR1 is MNHEY and CDR2 is SVGEGT in the germline V gene. This CDR3 contains 14 residues. Trimming pared 6 bases from V and 2 bases from J, leaving 12 bases between. The CDR3 reads CASRSTSPTDTQYF. CDR3 coding DNA: TGTGCCAGCAGGTCAACGAGCCCCACAGATACGCAGTATTTT.

With respect to this clonotype: Compared with germline, one end of the junction differs, possibly owing to a read error. The chain carries TRBV20-1 and TRBJ2-5, with 10 nucleotides matching TRBD2. The CDR3 has 15 residues. Germline values: CDR1 DFQATT, CDR2 SNEGSKA (reference sequence). CDR3 in DNA: TGCAGTGCTAGTAAAGCGGGGGGGATACGAGAGACCCAGTGCTTC. The encoded protein is CSASKAGGIRETQCF.

Turning to this clonotype: A junction end diverges from the germline sequence, so it may reflect a read error. The chain employs TRBV6-1 and TRBJ1-1; TRBD1 aligns across 9 bases. The CDR3 is 13 amino acids. The germline V gene encodes CDR1 MNHNS and CDR2 SASEGT. The DNA of the CDR3 is TGTGCCGGCAGTTATAGACAGGGGGCTGAAGCTTTCTTT. It encodes CAGSYRQGAEAFF.

Note on this clonotype: This may be a read error, as it is one base from a much larger clone. The chain employs TRBV5-5 and TRBJ2-2; D is perhaps TRBD2 (5 bases). CDR3 length equals 15 residues. Germline CDR1 is SGHKS and CDR2 is YYEKEE (reference sequence). In DNA form, the CDR3 reads TGTGCCAGCAGGAGTGGTTACCCGAACACCGGGGAGCGGTTTTTT. It specifies CASRSGYPNTGERFF.

About this clonotype itself: A much bigger clone sits one base away, suggesting this may be a read error. This chain uses TRBV20-1 with TRBJ2-5, with D hard to call. V lost 5 bases to trimming and J lost 11 bases, with 15 bases between them. The CDR3 has 11 amino acids. Germline CDR1 is DFQATT and CDR2 is SNEGSKA (reference sequence). This chain's CDR3 is CSADLYNEQYF. The CDR3 nucleotides read TGCAGTGCTGACCTATACAATGAGCAGTACTTC.

The genes are TRBV5-1 and TRBJ2-1; TRBD1 matches at 7 bases. This CDR3 has 12 residues. Germline CDR1 reads SGHRS; CDR2 reads YFSETQ. The ends lost 4 bases at V and 10 bases at J; junction bases unmatched: 5. This CDR3 is CASSGQESEQFF. CDR3 DNA sequence: TGCGCCAGCAGCGGACAGGAGTCGGAGCAGTTCTTC.

About this clonotype: Relative to the germline gene, one junction end is altered; a read error may explain this. In DNA, the CDR3 is TGTGCCACCAGTGGCGGACGGAGCACTGAAGCTTTCTTT. This translates into CATSGGRSTEAFF. The chain has TRBV10-3 and TRBJ1-1; D gene unclear. The germline gives CDR1 ENHRY, CDR2 SYGVKD. CDR3 size: 13 residues.

Concerning this clonotype itself: The junction does not match germline at one end; this may be a read error. Here the CDR3 DNA reads TGTGCCAGCAGCCCAGGGACAGGGGACGACTATGGCTGCACCTTC. This codes for CASSPGTGDDYGCTF. The rearrangement uses TRBV4-2 and TRBJ1-2, with 10 bases fitting TRBD1. Germline loops: CDR1 LGHNA, CDR2 YNFKEQ. The CDR3 is made up of 15 amino acids.

The chain joins TRBV5-4 to TRBJ2-4; possibly TRBD2 for D (5 bases). V was shortened by 5 bases and J by 5 bases, with 17 bases between the two germline ends. CDR1 SGHNT and CDR2 YYREEE come from the germline V gene (reference sequence). The CDR3 contains 15 residues. CDR3 protein: CASSSGLFGENIQYF. The CDR3 DNA follows: TGTGCCAGCAGTTCCGGACTGTTTGGGGAAAACATTCAGTACTTC.

This clonotype has a handful of counts. One base away lies a much larger clone, so this may be a sequencing read error. The chain has TRBV20-1 and TRBJ2-1; D gene ambiguous. The end of the DNA aligns better with TRBJ2-7, so the J call may be wrong. The CDR3 is made up of 13 amino acids. The germline V gene encodes CDR1 DFQATT and CDR2 SNEGSKA (reference sequence). The CDR3 loop reads CSATGPGYNEQYF. The CDR3 DNA follows: TGCAGTGCTACAGGACCCGGGTACAATGAGCAGTACTTC.

The chain combines TRBV20-1 with TRBJ2-7; 9 nucleotides match TRBD1. CDR1 and CDR2 (germline): DFQATT, SNEGSKA (reference sequence). There are 15 residues in the CDR3. The junction had 6 bases not matched to a gene; V was cut back by 2 bases and J by 1 base. CDR3 region: CSARNPGTGSYEQYF. The DNA of the CDR3 is TGCAGTGCTAGAAATCCCGGGACAGGGTCCTACGAGCAGTACTTC.

Comment on this clonotype: A much larger clone lies one base from this, so it may be a read error. The chain carries TRBV7-2 and TRBJ2-1; TRBD2 matches 7 bases. This CDR3 has 15 residues. V shed 8 bases and J 6 bases; nucleotides not matched to a gene: 13. Per the germline V gene, CDR1 is SGHTA and CDR2 is FQGNSA. The CDR3 spells CASSSSGGAVNEQFF. CDR3 in DNA: TGTGCCAGCTCCTCTAGCGGCGGGGCGGTCAATGAGCAGTTCTTC.